This T cell receptor beta chain was sequenced during a study of OX40 agonist ivuxolimab in advanced cancers. Study in general: An agonistic human IgG2 monoclonal antibody against OX40 (CD134) was given. Every patient in dose escalation had hepatocellular carcinoma, melanoma, renal cell or head and neck cancer. Study conclusions and caveats: Both blood CD4+ and CD8+ T cells showed clonal growth by week 6 at 0.1 to 3.0 mg/kg.

On cycle 4 day 1 and cycle 7 day 1, as well as at baseline, blood was sampled. Libraries were prepared by immunoSEQ multiplex PCR; TCRdb keeps only in-frame clonotypes and omits some of them. The repertoire consists of 10,000 to 15,000 clones, with approximately 78% occurring once and the leading ten covering around two fifths. A few counts support this clone. Its antigen remains unknown. The J segment lost 4 bases and the V segment lost 2 bases, leaving 0 bases of the junction unmatched. CDR1 MRHNA and CDR2 SNTAGT come from the germline V gene. This CDR3 is built from 14 residues. The sample was CD4+ or CD8+ T cells sorted from blood, taken in a trial of the OX40 agonist ivuxolimab. This clonotype originated in an adult with an advanced solid tumor such as melanoma, head and neck, liver or kidney cancer. The chain is built from TRBV6-4 and TRBJ1-1, with 11 bases lining up with TRBD1. CDR3 loop: CASSDGQGATEAFF. The CDR3 nucleotides are TGTGCCAGCAGTGACGGACAGGGGGCCACTGAAGCTTTCTTT.